One sample yielded the 28 T cell receptor beta chains listed below, sequenced in a study of PD-1 blockade in classical Hodgkin lymphoma (dated by TCRdb to the early 2020s). The library was generated by the immunoSEQ multiplex PCR assay. TCRdb's version of the immuneACCESS table is confined to in-frame rearrangements and falls short of the full clone set. An unresolved V gene accounts for under half of the shortfall where checked; the remainder is of unknown origin. The sample has some 32,000 clones on record, around four fifths of them singletons. The top ten hold about 32% of the sample. The sample's time point label is to be understood as: cycle 1 day 1 (C1D1), immediately before nivolumab initiation. Every trial patient had relapsed following autologous stem cell transplantation, and prior brentuximab vedotin exposure was what differed among cohorts A, B and C. Sequenced material: peripheral blood mononuclear cells (PBMCs), taken at baseline. These receptors all stem from a human donor with classical Hodgkin lymphoma.

The chain has TRBV5-4 and TRBJ2-3; the D gene is possibly TRBD2 (7 bases). V was shortened by 4 bases and J by 0 bases, with 12 bases between the two germline ends. CDR1 and CDR2 (germline): SGHNT, YYREEE (reference sequence). The CDR3 loop spans 15 amino acids. The CDR3 DNA follows: TGTGCCAGCAGCCACGCGGGGGCCAGCACAGATACGCAGTATTTT. This translates into CASSHAGASTDTQYF. Drawing the rest from reference TRBV5-4 and TRBJ2-3, the complete variable domain is ETGVTQSPTHLIKTRGQQVTLRCSSQSGHNTVSWYQQALGQGPQFIFQYYREEENGRGNFPPRFSGLQFPNYSSELNVNALELDDSALYLCASSHAGASTDTQYFGPGTRLTVL.

This clone has a single count. The chain has TRBV9 and TRBJ2-7, with D possibly TRBD1 on 6 matching bases. The V end was cut by 4 bases, the J end by 3 bases, with 14 bases between. CDR3 length: 14 amino acids. Germline V lookup: CDR1 SGDLS, CDR2 YYNGEE. The CDR3 is CASSLGHSFYEQYF. In DNA, the CDR3 is TGTGCCAGCAGCTTGGGACATTCCTTCTACGAGCAGTACTTC.

Only one count was recorded for this clone. CDR3 amino acids: CASSPRGIREAFF. For the CDR3, the DNA is TGTGCCAGCAGCCCGAGGGGGATTAGAGAAGCTTTCTTT. The V and J genes are TRBV7-9 and TRBJ1-1; TRBD1 is a possible D gene (6 bases). Germline assignment: CDR1 SEHNR and CDR2 FQNEAQ (reference sequence). V lost 5 bases and J lost 8, with 15 bases in between. CDR3 size: 13 residues.

The chain links TRBV9 to TRBJ2-3; 7 bases are a match to TRBD2. Germline loops: CDR1 SGDLS, CDR2 YYNGEE. V shed 7 bases, J shed 0 bases, and the junction held 8 bases outside the gene matches. The CDR3 is made up of 15 amino acids. CDR3 region: CASERSGDSTDTQYF. CDR3 bases: TGTGCCAGCGAGAGAAGCGGGGATAGCACAGATACGCAGTATTTT.

This clone was detected only once. V and J are TRBV19 and TRBJ2-1, with D perhaps TRBD1 or TRBD2 (6 bases each). This CDR3 is built from 15 residues. Germline values: CDR1 LNHDA, CDR2 SQIVND (reference sequence). Trimming left V 8 bases short and J 6 bases short, with 20 bases between. CDR3 amino acids: CASRDRGARGNEQFF. DNA for the CDR3: TGTGCCAGTCGTGATAGGGGGGCCAGGGGCAATGAGCAGTTCTTC.

V is TRBV6-6 and J is TRBJ1-5; D is undetermined. The V gene lost 3 bases and the J gene lost 7 bases, with 10 bases spanning the gap. Germline V gene lookup returns CDR1 MNHNY and CDR2 SVGAGI (reference sequence). The CDR3 is made up of 13 amino acids. The CDR3 region has the DNA TGTGCCAGCAGTTATGGGGATAGGCAGCCCCAGCATTTT. Amino acid sequence: CASSYGDRQPQHF.

V and J are TRBV6-4 and TRBJ1-2; 7 bases agree with TRBD1. CDR3 length: 15 residues. Germline V gene data show CDR1 as MRHNA and CDR2 as SNTAGT. J lost 8 bases, V lost 5 bases, and 14 bases had no gene match. This CDR3 is CASSSGTALVKGYTF. For the CDR3, the DNA is TGTGCCAGCAGTTCCGGGACAGCCCTTGTCAAGGGCTACACCTTC.

The gene calls are TRBV7-3 and TRBJ1-1; the D is unclear. CDR3 size: 13 residues. The germline V gene encodes CDR1 SGHTA and CDR2 FQGTGA. The V gene lost 4 bases and the J gene lost 1 base, with 7 bases spanning the gap. The CDR3 region has the DNA TGTGCCAGCAGCTCCTTTGGGAACACTGAAGCTTTCTTT. Translation: CASSSFGNTEAFF.

The CDR3 nucleotides read TGTGCCAGCAGTGAACGGGCAGCTGAAAAACTGTTTTTT. It specifies CASSERAAEKLFF. The chain combines TRBV6-1 with TRBJ1-4; D remains ambiguous. V was cut by 2 bases and J by 7 bases, with 8 bases left in between. The CDR3 contains 13 residues. Looked up from germline, CDR1 is MNHNS and CDR2 is SASEGT.

The V and J genes are TRBV11-3 and TRBJ1-1; D remains unclear. With 2 bases removed from V and 4 bases from J, the gap between germline ends came to 8 bases. Germline V gene lookup returns CDR1 SGHNT and CDR2 YENEEA. The CDR3 is 13 amino acids. CDR3 sequence: CASSLSTFTEAFF. The CDR3 DNA reads as TGTGCCAGCAGCTTAAGCACCTTCACTGAAGCTTTCTTT.

This clone was observed once. The rearrangement uses TRBV19 and TRBJ2-3; D not resolved. V was cut by 1 base and J by 2 bases, with 10 bases left in between. The V gene's germline CDR1 is LNHDA and CDR2 SQIVND (reference sequence). This CDR3 has 15 amino acids. The CDR3, as DNA: TGTGCCAGTAGTATAGGAGCGTTCCTCACAGATACGCAGTATTTT. Protein sequence: CASSIGAFLTDTQYF.

The rearrangement uses TRBV4-3 and TRBJ2-6, with 7 positions matching TRBD1. Germline CDR1 reads LGHNA; CDR2 reads YSLEER. CDR3 length: 19 amino acids. The J segment lost 6 bases and the V segment lost 1 base, leaving 15 bases of the junction unmatched. This CDR3 is CASSQAWGRGFFLANVLTF. CDR3 DNA: TGCGCCAGCAGCCAAGCGTGGGGCAGGGGGTTTTTTTTGGCCAACGTCCTGACTTTC.

The CDR3 bases are TGTGCCTGGACCAAGCAGGGTGGCACAGATACGCAGTATTTT. Its translation: CAWTKQGGTDTQYF. The gene calls are TRBV30 and TRBJ2-3, with D possibly being TRBD1 (5 bases). The germline V gene has CDR1 GTSNPN and CDR2 SVGIG (reference sequence). The CDR3 has 14 amino acids. The ends were cut back, 4 bases at V and 1 base at J, with 12 bases in the middle. Full variable domain (missing parts from reference TRBV30 and TRBJ2-3): SQTIHQWPATLVQPVGSPLSLECTVEGTSNPNLYWYRQAAGRGLQLLFYSVGIGQISSEVPQNLSASRPQDRQFILSSKKLLLSDSGFYLCAWTKQGGTDTQYFGPGTRLTVL.

The gene calls are TRBV6-5 and TRBJ1-2, with TRBD1 matching 10 bases. After removal of 4 bases from V and 8 bases from J, the junction contained 10 bases not matched to a gene. Germline V CDR1 and CDR2: MNHEY, SVGAGI. This CDR3 is 15 amino acids long. The CDR3: CASSSRQGAEGGYTF. The CDR3 nucleotides are TGTGCCAGCAGTTCACGACAGGGGGCCGAGGGGGGCTACACCTTC.

This clone was detected a few times. V usage is TRBV19 and J usage is TRBJ1-2; tentatively, D is TRBD1 (5 bases). Trimming left V 7 bases short and J 7 bases short, with 16 bases between. This CDR3 is built from 13 residues. The germline gives CDR1 LNHDA, CDR2 SQIVND (reference sequence). The CDR3 nucleotides are TGTGCCAGTACAGGCAGGGAGAGAGGTGGCTACACCTTC. Translated: CASTGRERGGYTF.

In its sample, this clone was seen a few times. Other DNA sequences in the sample encode the same CDR3. V usage is TRBV18 and J usage is TRBJ1-1; D perhaps matches TRBD1 (5 bases). In germline, CDR1 is KGHSH, CDR2 LQKENI. This CDR3 is built from 15 residues. The V end was cut by 3 bases, the J end by 3 bases, with 14 bases between. Here the CDR3 DNA reads TGTGCCAGCTCACCCCCTTCAAGAGGGGACACTGAAGCTTTCTTT. As protein: CASSPPSRGDTEAFF.

As to this clone: Different DNA sequences within this sample yield the same CDR3. The chain links TRBV18 to TRBJ1-2, with 7 bases lining up with TRBD1. CDR1 KGHSH and CDR2 LQKENI come from the germline V gene. The CDR3 contains 14 residues. With V trimmed by 2 bases and J by 2 bases, 2 bases remained unmatched. The DNA of the CDR3 is TGTGCCAGCTCACCATCGACAGGGAACTATGGCTACACCTTC. Its protein product is CASSPSTGNYGYTF.

This clone occurred once. The V call is TRBV18, the J call TRBJ2-4; the D gene is possibly TRBD2 (6 bases). CDR1 and CDR2 (germline): KGHSH, LQKENI. The CDR3 runs to 15 residues. The V gene lost 3 bases and the J gene lost 1 base, with 10 bases spanning the gap. The CDR3 region has the DNA TGTGCCAGCTCACCCTTGGAGGGGGCCAAAAACATTCAGTACTTC. Amino acid sequence: CASSPLEGAKNIQYF.

This rearrangement joins TRBV6-6 to TRBJ2-7, with 9 bases lining up with TRBD2. CDR3 length equals 15 residues. V lost 3 bases and J lost 4; bases outside the gene matches: 7. Germline CDR1 reads MNHNY; CDR2 reads SVGAGI (reference sequence). Here the CDR3 reads CASSYSGGSDYEQYF. The CDR3 DNA sequence: TGTGCCAGCAGTTATAGCGGGGGAAGTGATTACGAGCAGTACTTC.

This chain joins TRBV19 and TRBJ2-6; D may correspond to TRBD1 or TRBD2 (5 bases each). The V end was cut by 5 bases, the J end by 4 bases, with 15 bases between. CDR1 is LNHDA and CDR2 is SQIVND in the germline V gene (reference sequence). CDR3 length equals 16 residues. CDR3 region: CASSAGWGIGANVLTF. CDR3 nucleotides: TGTGCCAGTAGTGCCGGGTGGGGGATCGGGGCCAACGTCCTGACTTTC.

The chain joins TRBV5-5 to TRBJ2-1, with 8 bases identical to TRBD2. The length of the CDR3 is 16 residues. V dropped 3 bases and J dropped 7; count of bases not matched to a gene: 12. The germline V gene has CDR1 SGHKS and CDR2 YYEKEE (reference sequence). In nucleotides, the CDR3 is TGTGCCAGCAGCTCCCCCCTAGGACTAGCTCGAAATGAGCAGTTCTTC. Amino acids: CASSSPLGLARNEQFF. The full variable domain, rest sourced from reference TRBV5-5 and TRBJ2-1, is DAGVTQSPTHLIKTRGQQVTLRCSPISGHKSVSWYQQVLGQGPQFIFQYYEKEERGRGNFPDRFSARQFPNYSSELNVNALLLGDSALYLCASSSPLGLARNEQFFGPGTRLTVL.

The chain couples TRBV6-6 to TRBJ2-5; perhaps TRBD1 as D (6 bases). CDR1 and CDR2 (germline): MNHNY, SVGAGI (reference sequence). CDR3 length equals 14 residues. The germline V and J ends were trimmed by 5 bases and 0 bases, with 10 bases remaining between them. The CDR3 DNA is TGTGCCAGCAGTCCCGGACAGTACCAAGAGACCCAGTACTTC. Residues: CASSPGQYQETQYF.

V usage is TRBV5-1 and J usage is TRBJ2-1; TRBD1 matches at 9 bases. The ends lost 4 bases at V and 5 bases at J; junction bases unmatched: 7. Germline CDR1 reads SGHRS; CDR2 reads YFSETQ. The CDR3 length is 15 residues. DNA of the CDR3: TGCGCCAGCAGCCAAGGACAGGGGCTACACAATGAGCAGTTCTTC. Translating it yields CASSQGQGLHNEQFF.

As for this clone: It is unclear where the CDR3 begins or ends on the DNA, so no DNA is shown, and the CDR3 is as TCRdb lists it. The chain joins TRBV18 to TRBJ1-5. The CDR3 is 16 amino acids in total, end residues counted. The V gene's germline CDR1 is KGHSH and CDR2 LQKENI. CDR3 sequence: CASSLSGPTFNQPQHF.

With respect to this clone: One junction end does not reproduce the germline sequence, and a read error may be involved. The chain is built from TRBV7-6 and TRBJ2-5; a weak D match, TRBD1 (6 bases). The CDR3 has 11 residues. From germline, CDR1 is SGHVS and CDR2 FNYEAQ. The CDR3 here is CASSPAGTPHF. The CDR3 nucleotides are TGTGCCAGCAGCCCCGCAGGGACACCCCACTTC.

This rearrangement joins TRBV9 to TRBJ2-3; D call uncertain. The V end was cut by 4 bases, the J end by 3 bases, with 6 bases between. The CDR3 loop spans 12 amino acids. From germline, CDR1 is SGDLS and CDR2 YYNGEE. CDR3 nucleotides: TGTGCCAGCAGCCCGGCGACAGATACGCAGTATTTT. This codes for CASSPATDTQYF.

The genes are TRBV18 and TRBJ2-2; D is perhaps TRBD2 (6 bases). Deletions cut 5 bases from V and 5 bases from J, with 15 bases between. Germline lookup yields CDR1 KGHSH and CDR2 LQKENI. The CDR3 is made up of 15 amino acids. This CDR3 reads CASSDQMGGTGELFF. The DNA for the CDR3 is TGTGCCAGCTCAGACCAGATGGGGGGAACCGGGGAGCTGTTTTTT.

The rearrangement uses TRBV6-5 and TRBJ1-6; no clear D gene. Germline values: CDR1 MNHEY, CDR2 SVGAGI. The CDR3 is 14 residues long. V was clipped by 5 bases and J by 8 bases, with 13 bases between them. CDR3 sequence: CASSETEGHSPLHF. CDR3 sequence (DNA): TGTGCCAGCAGTGAGACCGAAGGGCATTCACCCCTCCACTTT.